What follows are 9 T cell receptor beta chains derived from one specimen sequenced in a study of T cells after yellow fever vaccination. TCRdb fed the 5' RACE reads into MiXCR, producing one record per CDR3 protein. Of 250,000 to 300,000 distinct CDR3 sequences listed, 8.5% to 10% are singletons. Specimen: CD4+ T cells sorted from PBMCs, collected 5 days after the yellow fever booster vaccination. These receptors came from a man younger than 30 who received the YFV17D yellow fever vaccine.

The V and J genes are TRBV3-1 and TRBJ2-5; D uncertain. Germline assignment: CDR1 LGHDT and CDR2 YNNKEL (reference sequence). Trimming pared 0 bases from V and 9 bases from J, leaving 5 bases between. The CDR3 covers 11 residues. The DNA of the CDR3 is TGTGCCAGCAGCCAAGAGTCAGCCCAGTACTTC. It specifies CASSQESAQYF.

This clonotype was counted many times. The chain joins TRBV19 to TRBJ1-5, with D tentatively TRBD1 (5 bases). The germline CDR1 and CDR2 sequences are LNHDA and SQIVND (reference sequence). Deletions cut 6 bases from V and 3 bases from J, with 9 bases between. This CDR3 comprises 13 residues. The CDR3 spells CASSPTANQPQHF. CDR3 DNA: TGTGCCAGTAGCCCGACAGCCAATCAGCCCCAGCATTTT.

The CDR3 spells CATSGIRQSGSTDTQYF. CDR3 DNA sequence: TGTGCCACCAGTGGGATTCGACAGTCGGGTAGCACAGATACGCAGTATTTT. The gene calls are TRBV24-1 and TRBJ2-3, with TRBD1 as a possible D gene (5 bases). The CDR3 contains 17 residues. The V gene lost 5 bases and the J gene lost 0 bases, with 17 bases spanning the gap. Germline V CDR1 and CDR2: KGHDR, SFDVKD.

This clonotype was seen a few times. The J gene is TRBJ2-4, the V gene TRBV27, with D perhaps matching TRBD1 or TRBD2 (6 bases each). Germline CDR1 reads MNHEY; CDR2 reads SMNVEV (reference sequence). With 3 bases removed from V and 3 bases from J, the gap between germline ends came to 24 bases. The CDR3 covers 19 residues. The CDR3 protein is CASSFSRRGLEFDKNIQYF. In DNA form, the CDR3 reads TGTGCCAGCAGTTTTTCTCGTCGGGGGCTGGAGTTTGACAAAAACATTCAGTACTTC.

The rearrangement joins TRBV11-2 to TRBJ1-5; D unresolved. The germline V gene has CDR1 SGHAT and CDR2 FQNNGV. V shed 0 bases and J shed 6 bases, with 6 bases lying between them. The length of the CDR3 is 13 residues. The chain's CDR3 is CASSLDRFQPQHF. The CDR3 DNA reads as TGTGCCAGCAGCTTAGATCGGTTTCAGCCCCAGCATTTT.

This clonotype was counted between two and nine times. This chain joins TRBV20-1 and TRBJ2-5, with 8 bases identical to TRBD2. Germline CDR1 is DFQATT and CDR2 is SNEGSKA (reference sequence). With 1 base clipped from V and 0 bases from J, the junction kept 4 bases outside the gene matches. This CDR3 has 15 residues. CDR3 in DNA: TGCAGTGCTAGAGCGCCTAGCGGGTACCAAGAGACCCAGTACTTC. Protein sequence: CSARAPSGYQETQYF.

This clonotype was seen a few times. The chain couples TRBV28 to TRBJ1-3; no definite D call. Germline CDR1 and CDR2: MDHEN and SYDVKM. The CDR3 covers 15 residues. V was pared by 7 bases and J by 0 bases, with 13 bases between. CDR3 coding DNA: TGTGCCAGCATCCCAACAGCGTCCTCTGGAAACACCATATATTTT. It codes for CASIPTASSGNTIYF.

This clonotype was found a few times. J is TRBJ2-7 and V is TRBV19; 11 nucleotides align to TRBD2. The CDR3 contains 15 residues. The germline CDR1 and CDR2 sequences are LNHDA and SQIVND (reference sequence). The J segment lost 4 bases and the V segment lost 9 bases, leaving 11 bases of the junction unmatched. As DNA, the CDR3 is TGTGCCAGCTCCCCCGGCGGGACTAGCGGTTACGAGCAGTACTTC. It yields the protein CASSPGGTSGYEQYF.

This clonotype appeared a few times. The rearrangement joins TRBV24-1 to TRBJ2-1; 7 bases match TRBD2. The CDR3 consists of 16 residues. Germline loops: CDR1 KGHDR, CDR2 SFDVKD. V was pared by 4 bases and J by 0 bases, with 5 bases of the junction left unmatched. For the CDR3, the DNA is TGTGCCACCAGTGACTATCTAGCGGACTCCTACAATGAGCAGTTCTTC. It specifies CATSDYLADSYNEQFF.